The rows below give T cell receptor beta chains drawn from one sample of a study of radiation and T cells in renal cell carcinoma. TCRdb's table, derived via immunoSEQ multiplex PCR, lists solely in-frame clones and lacks some. The repertoire holds some 110,000 clones, with roughly 80% as singletons. The source was blood, collected from a patient whose treatment included radiotherapy and nephrectomy. All receptors come from a woman between 55 and 75 years old with renal cell carcinoma. CDR3s include the opening cysteine and the closing phenylalanine or tryptophan. D genes are given only for firm matches. The listing skips clone size in some rows; elsewhere it reads once, few, many or a size class.

v_gene	abundance	d_gene	j_gene	CDR3nt	CDR3aa
TRBV28	NA	TRBD1	TRBJ1-4	TGTGCCAGCAAGGCAGGGGGAAATGAAAAACTGTTTTTT	CASKAGGNEKLFF
TRBV19	NA	NA	TRBJ1-3	TGTGCCAGTAGCCAGGGCCCTTCCACTGAAAACACCATATATTTT	CASSQGPSTENTIYF
TRBV7-9	NA	NA	TRBJ1-1	TGTGCCAGCAGCTTAGTTCCGTTTGAAGCTTTCTTT	CASSLVPFEAFF
TRBV29-1	NA	NA	TRBJ1-1	NA	CSVGPGASPEAFF
TRBV4-1	NA	TRBD1	TRBJ1-5	TGCGCCAGCAGCCAACCCGGACAGGGGGCCGGAGGCAATCAGCCCCAGCATTTT	CASSQPGQGAGGNQPQHF
TRBV7-3	NA	NA	TRBJ2-3	TGTGCCAGCAGCCAAATAGCCACAGATACGCAGTATTTT	CASSQIATDTQYF
TRBV11-2	once	NA	TRBJ1-6	TGTGCCAGCACGGGGGATCGGTCCTATAATTCACCCCTCCACTTT	CASTGDRSYNSPLHF
TRBV6-6	once	NA	TRBJ2-7	TGTGCCAGCAGAGACGGACAGTCCTACGAGCAGTACTTC	CASRDGQSYEQYF
TRBV28	once	NA	TRBJ2-5	TGTGCCAGCAGTTCAGAACTAGTTGGCGAGACCCAGTACTTC	CASSSELVGETQYF
TRBV5-1	NA	TRBD1	TRBJ1-6	TGCGCCAGCAGCTCCGGACAGGGAAGGTCACCCCTCCACTTT	CASSSGQGRSPLHF
TRBV29-1	NA	NA	TRBJ2-3	TGCAGCGTCCCGGGACTAAGAGGGGGGGTGGATACGCAGTATTTT	CSVPGLRGGVDTQYF
TRBV7-6	NA	TRBD2	TRBJ2-7	TGTGCCAGCCATAGCGGGGGGACCTACGAGCAGTACTTC	CASHSGGTYEQYF
TRBV4-2	NA	TRBD2	TRBJ2-1	TGTGCCAGCAGCCAACTCTCTAGCGGGAGGAGCGATGAGCAGTTCTTC	CASSQLSSGRSDEQFF
TRBV28	NA	TRBD1	TRBJ2-1	TGTGCCAGCAGTTTAAGATCCGGGACAGGTGACAATGAGCAGTTCTTC	CASSLRSGTGDNEQFF
TRBV7-3	NA	TRBD1	TRBJ2-3	TGTGCCAGCAGCCCCGACAGGGGTATAGCAGATACGCAGTATTTT	CASSPDRGIADTQYF
TRBV4-1	NA	NA	TRBJ2-7	TGCGCCAGCAGCCAGGTTCCTGGTATAAGCTCCTACGAGCAGTACTTC	CASSQVPGISSYEQYF
TRBV5-1	NA	NA	TRBJ1-6	TGCGCCAGCAGCTTGGTCGGTGAGGGCGGTTCACCCCTCCACTTT	CASSLVGEGGSPLHF
TRBV19	few	TRBD1	TRBJ1-1	TGTGCCAGTAGTATAGATACCGACAGGGAGGCTTTCTTT	CASSIDTDREAFF
TRBV2	NA	NA	TRBJ1-5	TGTGCCAGCACCGGAGGGATGGGGGCAAATCAGCCCCAGCATTTT	CASTGGMGANQPQHF
TRBV7-9	NA	NA	TRBJ1-2	TGTGCCAGCAGCTTAGGAGGGGACGGAGGCTATGGCTACACCTTC	CASSLGGDGGYGYTF
TRBV5-1	NA	NA	TRBJ1-1	TGCGCCAGCAGCCATTTGGGGGGCGAGGGCACTGAAGCTTTCTTT	CASSHLGGEGTEAFF
TRBV18	NA	NA	TRBJ1-2	TGTGCCAGCTCACCGACCTCGGACAACCTGCGCGGCTACACCTTC	CASSPTSDNLRGYTF
TRBV2	NA	NA	TRBJ2-3	TGTGCCAGCAGTGACGCAGGGGTAAGCACAGATACGCAGTATTTT	CASSDAGVSTDTQYF
TRBV27	NA	NA	TRBJ2-7	TGTGCCAGCAGTTTATCCCTTTATGGGGGTCGCTACGAGCAGTACTTC	CASSLSLYGGRYEQYF
TRBV11-2	NA	TRBD2	TRBJ2-7	TGTGCCAGCAGCCTCCGACTAGCGGGGACCTACGAGCAGTACTTC	CASSLRLAGTYEQYF
TRBV2	NA	NA	TRBJ1-2	TGTGCCAGCAGGACAGGATTGTATGGCTACACCTTC	CASRTGLYGYTF
TRBV14	few	TRBD1	TRBJ1-5	TGTGCCAGCAGTCGGAACAGGGGAATGGAGCAGCCCCAGCATTTT	CASSRNRGMEQPQHF
TRBV29-1	NA	TRBD2	TRBJ2-5	TGCAGCGTTCCCACCGCGCCGCTAGCGGGAGGTTACCAAGAGACCCAGTACTTC	CSVPTAPLAGGYQETQYF
TRBV7-9	NA	NA	TRBJ2-3	TGTGCCAGCAGCCCGCGGCGTACCACAGATACGCAGTATTTT	CASSPRRTTDTQYF
TRBV9	NA	NA	TRBJ1-1	TGTGCCAGCAGCCCAATGACGGACGGCACTGAAGCTTTCTTT	CASSPMTDGTEAFF
TRBV5-1	NA	NA	TRBJ1-1	TGCGCCAGCAGCCCCGCATTTACAGACAACACTGAAGCTTTCTTT	CASSPAFTDNTEAFF
TRBV30	few	NA	TRBJ1-1	TGTGCCTGGAGGGTCCGGGGGACTGAAGCTTTCTTT	CAWRVRGTEAFF
TRBV4-1	NA	NA	TRBJ1-5	TGCGCCAGCAGCCAAGATGGAGGACAGCCCCAGCATTTT	CASSQDGGQPQHF
TRBV29-1	few	NA	TRBJ1-1	TGCAGCGTCGAGACCAGACGAATGAACACTGAAGCTTTCTTT	CSVETRRMNTEAFF
TRBV19	NA	NA	TRBJ1-5	TGTGCCAGTTCGGGGGGAGGCAATCAGCCCCAGCATTTT	CASSGGGNQPQHF
TRBV9	NA	TRBD1	TRBJ1-2	TGTGCCAGCAGCGCCCTGACAGGGAGCTATGGCTACACCTTC	CASSALTGSYGYTF
TRBV19	once	NA	TRBJ2-4	TGTGCCAGTAGTCCTCAGGGTAGGTCTAGAAACATTCAGTACTTC	CASSPQGRSRNIQYF
TRBV10-3	NA	NA	TRBJ2-4	TGTGCCATCAGTGAAACCCAACCGAGAAACATTCAGTACTTC	CAISETQPRNIQYF
TRBV4-1	NA	NA	TRBJ2-3	TGCGCCAGCAGCCCGGGACTCCTGGGGGTCACAGATACGCAGTATTTT	CASSPGLLGVTDTQYF
TRBV19	NA	NA	TRBJ1-1	TGTGCCAGTAGTCTTGGGGCCTCACACCTTATAGTGAACACTGAAGCTTTCTTT	CASSLGASHLIVNTEAFF
TRBV7-6	NA	NA	TRBJ1-1	TGTGCCAGCAGCCTGGTAGAGAACACTGAAGCTTTCTTT	CASSLVENTEAFF
TRBV9	NA	NA	TRBJ1-1	TGTGCCAGCAGCGACCCCCGACCCGGGACTAACCCTTGGGACTGCGAAGCTTTCTTT	CASSDPRPGTNPWDCEAFF
TRBV6-5	NA	TRBD1	TRBJ1-6	TGTGCCAGCAACCAGGGGGCGAGATATAATTCACCCCTCCACTTT	CASNQGARYNSPLHF
TRBV7-3	NA	TRBD2	TRBJ2-7	TGTGCCAGCAGCTTATTACTAGCGGCCCCCTACGAGCAGTACTTC	CASSLLLAAPYEQYF
TRBV20-1	NA	TRBD1	TRBJ1-1	TGCAGTGCCCATAACAGGGGTGAAGCTTTCTTT	CSAHNRGEAFF
TRBV19	NA	NA	TRBJ1-5	TGTGCCAGTAGTATAGCAGGGTTTCAGCCCCAGCATTTT	CASSIAGFQPQHF
TRBV6-5	NA	NA	TRBJ1-2	TGTGCCAGCAGTGTAATGGGACGGCTGACCTTC	CASSVMGRLTF
TRBV19	once	TRBD1	TRBJ2-3	TGTGCCAGTAGTCCTCCGGGACAGATCACAGATACGCAGTATTTT	CASSPPGQITDTQYF
TRBV2	NA	NA	TRBJ1-4	TGTGCCAGCACTGACTCGGGGGGAAGGGAAAAACTGTTTTTT	CASTDSGGREKLFF
TRBV11-2	NA	NA	TRBJ1-2	TGTGCCAGCAGCTCCCACGAAGGGACCATCTACACCTTC	CASSSHEGTIYTF
TRBV4-2	NA	TRBD2	TRBJ2-3	TGTGCCAGCAGCTACCGCGGTAGCGGGAGGGCCCGAGCAGATACGCAGTATTTT	CASSYRGSGRARADTQYF
TRBV29-1	NA	TRBD1	TRBJ1-4	TGCAGCGTTGAAGATAGGACAGGGAAACTGTTTTTT	CSVEDRTGKLFF
TRBV18	once	NA	TRBJ1-2	TGTGCCAGCTCGCCAGGGTTGAACTATGGCTACACCTTC	CASSPGLNYGYTF
TRBV6-1	NA	NA	TRBJ1-5	TGTGCCAGCGCAAGCCGTACGAGCAATCAGCCCCAGCATTTT	CASASRTSNQPQHF
TRBV2	NA	NA	TRBJ1-2	TGTGCCAGCTGGAGTCCGCCAGGATCCTATGGCTACACCTTC	CASWSPPGSYGYTF
TRBV18	NA	NA	TRBJ2-7	TGTGCCAGCTCACATGGGACATCGGGGGAGCAGTACTTC	CASSHGTSGEQYF
TRBV15	NA	NA	TRBJ2-6	TGTGCCACCAGCAGAGATTTGGGGTCTGGGGCCAACGTCCTGACTTTC	CATSRDLGSGANVLTF
TRBV5-4	NA	TRBD1	TRBJ2-1	TGTGCCAGCAGCCCAGTAACAGGGGGCATCTCCTACAATGAGCAGTTCTTC	CASSPVTGGISYNEQFF
TRBV7-6	NA	TRBD2	TRBJ2-7	TGTGCCAGCAGCTTAGATTGGGTAGCGGGACCTCCTGGGGAGTACTTC	CASSLDWVAGPPGEYF